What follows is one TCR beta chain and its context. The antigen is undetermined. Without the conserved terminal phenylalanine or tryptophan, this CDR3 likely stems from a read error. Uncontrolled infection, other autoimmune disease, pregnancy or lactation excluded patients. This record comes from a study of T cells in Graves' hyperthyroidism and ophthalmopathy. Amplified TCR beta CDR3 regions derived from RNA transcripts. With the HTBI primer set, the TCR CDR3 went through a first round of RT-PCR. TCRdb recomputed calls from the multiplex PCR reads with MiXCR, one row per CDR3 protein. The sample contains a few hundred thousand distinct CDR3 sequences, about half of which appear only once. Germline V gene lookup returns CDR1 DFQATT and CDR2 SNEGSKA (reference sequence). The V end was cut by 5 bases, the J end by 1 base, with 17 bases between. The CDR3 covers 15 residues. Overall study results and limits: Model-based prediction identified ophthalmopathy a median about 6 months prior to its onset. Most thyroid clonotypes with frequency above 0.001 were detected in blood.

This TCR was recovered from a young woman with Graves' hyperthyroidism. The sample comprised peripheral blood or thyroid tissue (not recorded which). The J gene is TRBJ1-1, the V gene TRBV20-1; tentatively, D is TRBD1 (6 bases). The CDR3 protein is CSAGGETGPNTEAFL. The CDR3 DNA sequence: TGCAGTGCTGGAGGTGAGACAGGACCGAACACTGAAGCTTTCCTT.